This TCR beta chain appears in the sequencing data of a study of molecular identifiers for immune sequencing clone quantification. Study-wide background: Replicate runs used RNA from about 20,000 or 100,000 naive CD8 cells, which was split five ways into aliquots, and four of those aliquots were then sequenced.

A CD8+CD4-CCR7+CD45RA+ phenotype served as the sorting definition for naive CD8 T cells. For this clonotype: What it binds is unknown.

This CDR3 region has 12 residues. Germline values: CDR1 MNHEY, CDR2 SVGAGI. Deletions cut 0 bases from V and 12 bases from J, with 11 bases between. Study-level points and caveats: Spiked TCR RNA from one Jurkat cell reportedly showed up when mixed among 950,000 to 1,000,000 naive cells.

In TCRdb, the PCR reads were re-called with MiXCR into one record per CDR3 protein. This sample has over 550,000 distinct CDR3 sequences, with 25% found just once. Sequencing was performed on naive CD8+ T cells from blood, with Jurkat cell RNA spiked in. The subset: FACS-sorted CD8+CD4-CCR7+CD45RA+ naive T cells. The chain links TRBV6-5 to TRBJ1-2; D is perhaps TRBD1 (5 bases). The sequence was collected from a human donor in good health. Some libraries in this study had Jurkat cell RNA spiked in. CDR3 DNA: TGTGCCAGCAGTTACTCCCCAGGGCAGAACACCTTC. As protein: CASSYSPGQNTF.